The clone carrying this T cell receptor (beta chain) appeared many times. This record belongs to a study of T cells of healthy individuals. CDR1 is SGHTA and CDR2 is FQGNSA in the germline V gene. This CDR3 region has 13 residues. V lost 1 base, J lost 5 bases, and 6 bases lay in between. Each CDR3 protein is one row after TCRdb ran MiXCR on the 5' RACE reads. This sample has fewer than 70,000 distinct CDR3 sequences; roughly 14% occur once, and the top ten carry 15% to 20%. The receptor comes from a human donor in good health. The V and J genes are TRBV7-2 and TRBJ2-1; TRBD1 might be the D (6 bases). The chain's CDR3 is CASSLDRDNEQFF. CDR3 in DNA: TGTGCCAGCAGCTTAGACAGGGACAATGAGCAGTTCTTC.